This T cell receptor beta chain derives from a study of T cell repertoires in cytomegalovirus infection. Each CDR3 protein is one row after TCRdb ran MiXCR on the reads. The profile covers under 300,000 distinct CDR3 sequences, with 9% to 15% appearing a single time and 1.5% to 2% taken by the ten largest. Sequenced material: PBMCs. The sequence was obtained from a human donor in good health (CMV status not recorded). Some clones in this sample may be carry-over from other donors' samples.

The CDR3: CASSQDKLEAFF. DNA for the CDR3: TGCGCCAGCAGTCAAGATAAGCTTGAAGCTTTCTTT. The V gene is TRBV23-1, the J gene TRBJ1-1; no firm D call. TRBV23-1 is an open reading frame, and its role is uncertain. The CDR3 extends over 12 amino acids. V lost 2 bases and J lost 7, with 8 bases in between.